This passage covers 7 T cell receptor beta chains from one sample sequenced in a study of PD-L1 blockade in urothelial cancer. Sequencing was performed with immunoSEQ multiplex PCR; in TCRdb, only in-frame clones are kept and a portion is missing. In the table there are about 48,000 clones, approximately 86% of which are singletons. Noted time point: peripheral blood 6 weeks after treatment start. The input for sequencing was PBMCs, taken around atezolizumab (anti-PD-L1) treatment. These receptors were collected from a man aged 55 to 69 with urothelial cancer.

The chain combines TRBV11-2 with TRBJ2-1, with 10 bases that match TRBD2. CDR3 length: 17 amino acids. The germline CDR1 and CDR2 sequences are SGHAT and FQNNGV. V lost 5 bases, J lost 7 bases, and 14 bases stayed unmatched. For the CDR3, the DNA is TGTGCCAGCAGCCCTAGGGGCCCGGGACTAGCGAGGAATGAGCAGTTCTTC. Encoded protein: CASSPRGPGLARNEQFF.

This clone is a singleton in its sample. The rearrangement uses TRBV19 and TRBJ2-1; tentatively, D is TRBD2 (6 bases). This CDR3 contains 16 residues. CDR1 LNHDA and CDR2 SQIVND come from the germline V gene (reference sequence). Between the trimmed V and J ends, which lost 5 bases and 2 bases, there was a span of 16 bases. In nucleotides, the CDR3 is TGTGCCAGTAGTCTAATGGGACTCAATACCTACAATGAGCAGTTCTTC. Translated: CASSLMGLNTYNEQFF.

The count of this clone is one. The chain has TRBV29-1 and TRBJ2-3; TRBD2 matches 14 bases. This CDR3 comprises 15 residues. Germline V CDR1 and CDR2: SQVTM, ANQGSEA. V trimming: 3 bases; J trimming: 3 bases; junction bases outside the gene matches: 2. CDR3 DNA sequence: TGCAGCGTTGACCGACTAGCGGGGGGGACAGATACGCAGTATTTT. Translating it yields CSVDRLAGGTDTQYF.

The chain is built from TRBV6-1 and TRBJ2-7, with TRBD1 as a possible D gene (5 bases). CDR1 is MNHNS, CDR2 SASEGT, per germline. The CDR3 covers 14 residues. V was shortened by 4 bases and J by 4 bases, with 14 bases between the two germline ends. The CDR3 DNA follows: TGTGCCAGCAGTGTTGGGCAGGGTCAATACGAGCAGTACTTC. Its protein is CASSVGQGQYEQYF.

This clone was detected once. This chain links TRBV4-1 with TRBJ2-3; 10 nucleotides line up with TRBD2. CDR3 size: 15 residues. The junction had 2 bases not matched to a gene; V was cut back by 4 bases and J by 1 base. Germline-derived CDR1 and CDR2 are MGHRA and YSYEKL. As DNA, the CDR3 is TGCGCCAGCAGCCGGCTAGCGGGGGGCACAGATACGCAGTATTTT. This encodes CASSRLAGGTDTQYF.

V usage is TRBV19 and J usage is TRBJ2-2, with a tentative D call TRBD1 (5 bases). Germline values: CDR1 LNHDA, CDR2 SQIVND (reference sequence). V was clipped by 7 bases and J by 0 bases, with 12 bases between them. This CDR3 spans 15 amino acids. CDR3 in amino acids: CASTIGASNTGELFF. The DNA of the CDR3 is TGTGCCAGTACGATTGGGGCCTCGAACACCGGGGAGCTGTTTTTT.

The rearrangement joins TRBV9 to TRBJ2-5, with 8 nucleotides matching TRBD1. The CDR3 has 15 residues. V trimming: 0 bases; J trimming: 4 bases; junction bases outside the gene matches: 5. CDR1 is SGDLS, CDR2 YYNGEE, per germline. CDR3 sequence (DNA): TGTGCCAGCAGCGTAGAAGGCAGGGGGCCAGAGACCCAGTACTTC. This sequence encodes CASSVEGRGPETQYF.